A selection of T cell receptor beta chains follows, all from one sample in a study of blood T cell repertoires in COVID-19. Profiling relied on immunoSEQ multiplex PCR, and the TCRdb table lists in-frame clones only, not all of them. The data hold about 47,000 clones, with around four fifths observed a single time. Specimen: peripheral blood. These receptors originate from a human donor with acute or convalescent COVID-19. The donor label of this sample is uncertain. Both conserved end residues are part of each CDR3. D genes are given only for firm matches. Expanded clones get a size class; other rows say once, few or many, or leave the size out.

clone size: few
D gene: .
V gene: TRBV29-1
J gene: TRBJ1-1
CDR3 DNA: TGCAGCGGATATCACTCGAGTGGCACTGAAGCTTTCTTT
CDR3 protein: CSGYHSSGTEAFF

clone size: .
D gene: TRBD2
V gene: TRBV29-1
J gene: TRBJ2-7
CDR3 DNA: TGCAGCGTCCGCGCGGGGGGGGGCCCCGCTCGCGAGCAGTACTTC
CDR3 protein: CSVRAGGGPAREQYF

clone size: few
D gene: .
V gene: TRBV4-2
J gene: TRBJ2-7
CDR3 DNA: TGTGCCAGCAGCGAGGGGGGAGGGGTTTCCTACGAGCAGTACTTC
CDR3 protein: CASSEGGGVSYEQYF

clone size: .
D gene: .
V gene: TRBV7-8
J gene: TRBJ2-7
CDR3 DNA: TGTGCCAGCAGCTTAGCGAGGTACGAGCAGTACTTC
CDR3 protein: CASSLARYEQYF

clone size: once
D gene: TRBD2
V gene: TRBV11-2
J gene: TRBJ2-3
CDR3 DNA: TGTGCCAGCAGCTTGACTAGCGGGGGGTCCTGGGATACGCAGTATTTT
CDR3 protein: CASSLTSGGSWDTQYF

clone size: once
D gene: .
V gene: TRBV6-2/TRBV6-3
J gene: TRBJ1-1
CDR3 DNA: TGTGCCAGCAGTTACCTAATGGGGGGAGGCAACACTGAAGCTTTCTTT
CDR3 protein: CASSYLMGGGNTEAFF

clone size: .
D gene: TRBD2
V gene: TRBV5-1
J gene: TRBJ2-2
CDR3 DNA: TGCGCCAGCAGCCCGCGCGGGGGGGCCGGGGAGCTGTTTTTT
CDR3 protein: CASSPRGGAGELFF

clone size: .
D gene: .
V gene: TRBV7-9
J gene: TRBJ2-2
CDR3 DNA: TGTGCCAGCAGCTTGACTAATCCCGGGGAGCTGTTTTTT
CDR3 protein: CASSLTNPGELFF

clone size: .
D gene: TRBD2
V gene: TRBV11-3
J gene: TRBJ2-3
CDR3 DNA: TGTGCCAGCGAGGCGGGGGGGTCCCGCACAGATACGCAGTATTTT
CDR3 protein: CASEAGGSRTDTQYF

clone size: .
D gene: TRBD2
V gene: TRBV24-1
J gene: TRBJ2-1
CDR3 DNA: TGTGCCACCAGCGGGGGGGGAATAGGCTACAATGAGCAGTTCTTC
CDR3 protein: CATSGGGIGYNEQFF

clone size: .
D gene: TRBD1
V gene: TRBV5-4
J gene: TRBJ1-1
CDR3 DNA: TGTGCCAGCAGCCGGACAGGCTCTCAAGAAGCTTTCTTT
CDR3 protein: CASSRTGSQEAFF

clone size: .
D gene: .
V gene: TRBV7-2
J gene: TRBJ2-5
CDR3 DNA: TGTGCCAGCAGCTTAGAAGTGGGAGACGTGGAGACCCAGTACTTC
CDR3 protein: CASSLEVGDVETQYF

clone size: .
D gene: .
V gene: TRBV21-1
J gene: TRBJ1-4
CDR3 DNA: TGTGCCAGCAGCAAGGGGCCCAGGGGGCCTGTAGAAAAACTGTTTTTT
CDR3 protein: CASSKGPRGPVEKLFF

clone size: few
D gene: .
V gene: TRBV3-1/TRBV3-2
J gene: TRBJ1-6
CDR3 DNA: TGTGCCAGCAGCCAAGAGGTAACAGCCAATTCACCCCTCCACTTT
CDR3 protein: CASSQEVTANSPLHF

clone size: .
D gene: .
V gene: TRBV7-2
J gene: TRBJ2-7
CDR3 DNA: TGTGCCAGCAGCTTATCGAAGAGTTCCTACGAGCAGTACTTC
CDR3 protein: CASSLSKSSYEQYF

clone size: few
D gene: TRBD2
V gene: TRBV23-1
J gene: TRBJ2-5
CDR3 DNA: TGCGCCAGCAGTCAATCGGAGAGCGGGAACCAAGAGACCCAGTACTTC
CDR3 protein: CASSQSESGNQETQYF

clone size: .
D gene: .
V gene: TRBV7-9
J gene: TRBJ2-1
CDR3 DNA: TGTGCCAGCAGCCCCCGGGTTCCCTCCTACAATGAGCAGTTCTTC
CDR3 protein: CASSPRVPSYNEQFF

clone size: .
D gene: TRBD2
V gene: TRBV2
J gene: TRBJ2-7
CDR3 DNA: TGTGCCAGCGACCCCTGGGGCGGGGGCTACGAGCAGTACTTC
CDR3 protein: CASDPWGGGYEQYF

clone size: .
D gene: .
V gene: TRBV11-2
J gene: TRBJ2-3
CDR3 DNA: TGTGCCAGCAGCTTTGGACGGGGGACAGATACGCAGTATTTT
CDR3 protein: CASSFGRGTDTQYF

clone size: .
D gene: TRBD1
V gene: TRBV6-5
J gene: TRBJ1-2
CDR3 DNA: TGTGCCAGCAGTTTAGAACCCGATGGACAGGTGAATGGCTACACCTTC
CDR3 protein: CASSLEPDGQVNGYTF

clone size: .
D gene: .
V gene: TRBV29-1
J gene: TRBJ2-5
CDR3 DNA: TGCAGCGTTCTAACAGGGCGTGTCCAAGAGACCCAGTACTTC
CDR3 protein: CSVLTGRVQETQYF

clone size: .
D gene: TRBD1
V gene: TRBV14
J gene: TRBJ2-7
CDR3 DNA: TGTGCCAGCAGCCTACTGACCGGGACAGGGGTTGATGAGCAGTACTTC
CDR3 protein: CASSLLTGTGVDEQYF

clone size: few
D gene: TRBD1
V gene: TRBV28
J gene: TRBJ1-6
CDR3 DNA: TGTGCCAGCAGTTTATACGGACAGGGGGGTAATTCACCCCTCCACTTT
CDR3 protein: CASSLYGQGGNSPLHF

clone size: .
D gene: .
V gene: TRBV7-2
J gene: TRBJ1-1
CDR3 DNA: TGTGCCAGCAGCTTAGTGGTGGCGGCAGCCGACACTGAAGCTTTCTTT
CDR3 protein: CASSLVVAAADTEAFF

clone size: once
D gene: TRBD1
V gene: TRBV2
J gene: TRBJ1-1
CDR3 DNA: TGTGCCAGCAGTGAAGGTACTTGGGACAGGATAGAAGCTTTCTTT
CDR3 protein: CASSEGTWDRIEAFF

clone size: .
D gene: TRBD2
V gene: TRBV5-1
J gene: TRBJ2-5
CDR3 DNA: TGCGCCAGCAGCTTACTTAGCGGGAAACAAGAGACCCAGTACTTC
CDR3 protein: CASSLLSGKQETQYF